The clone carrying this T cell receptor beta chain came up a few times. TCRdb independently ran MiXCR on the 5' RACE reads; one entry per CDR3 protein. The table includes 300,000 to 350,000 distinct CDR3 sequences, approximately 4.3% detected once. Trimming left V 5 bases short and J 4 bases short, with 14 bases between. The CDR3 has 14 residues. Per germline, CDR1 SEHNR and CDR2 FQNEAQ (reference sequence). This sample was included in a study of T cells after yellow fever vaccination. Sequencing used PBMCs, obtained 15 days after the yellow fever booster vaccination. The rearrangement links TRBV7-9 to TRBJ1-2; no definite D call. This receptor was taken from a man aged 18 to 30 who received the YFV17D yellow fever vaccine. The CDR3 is CASSQVGSSYGYTF. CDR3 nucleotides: TGTGCCAGCAGCCAGGTGGGGTCGTCCTATGGCTACACCTTC.